The following is a T cell receptor beta chain sequence with its context. Authors' processing steps: Quantification of nucleated cells was approximated via reference gene primer amplification. Profiled with immunoSEQ multiplex PCR; TCRdb holds only in-frame clones, not every one. The V and J calls and the clone size are those of that table, but D and trimming were determined from the DNA. This table holds 250,000 to 350,000 clones, about 85% found once. From germline, CDR1 is SGHVS and CDR2 FQNEAQ. This CDR3 contains 12 residues. Trimming stripped 2 bases from V and 5 bases from J, with 6 bases between. These data come from a study of blood T cell repertoires in COVID-19. Study context: COVID-19 samples from acute and convalescent phases originated in the United States, Italy and Spain. PBMCs, B-cell-depleted T cells, or T cells were the source of the cDNA or gDNA that made up the material.

Seattle enrolled patients during active infection and tracked them longitudinally. The J gene is TRBJ1-2, the V gene TRBV7-8; D gene ambiguous. What was sequenced was peripheral blood. The TCR comes from a human donor with COVID-19, enrolled during active disease. The donor label of this sample is uncertain. The CDR3 nucleotides read TGTGCCAGCAGCTTATCCGTGTATGGCTACACCTTC. Translating gives CASSLSVYGYTF.